The 28 T cell receptor beta chains reported below all come from one sample, sequenced in a study of OX40 agonist ivuxolimab in advanced cancers. Repertoires were generated with immunoSEQ multiplex PCR, while TCRdb's copy carries only in-frame clones and drops some. Of over 55,000 clones detected, 70% to 90% appear once; the ten largest clones hold approximately 1.8%. Sequenced material: CD4+ or CD8+ T cells sorted from blood, taken in a trial of the OX40 agonist ivuxolimab. The receptor source for this set is an adult with an advanced solid tumor such as melanoma, head and neck, liver or kidney cancer.

This clone turned up a few times. J is TRBJ1-6 and V is TRBV5-6, with D uncertain. The CDR3 has 14 amino acids. V lost 4 bases and J lost 1, with 6 bases in between. Per germline, CDR1 SGHDT and CDR2 YYEEEE. The CDR3 sequence: CASSKMSYNSPLHF. Here the CDR3 DNA reads TGTGCCAGCAGCAAAATGTCCTATAATTCACCCCTCCACTTT.

The V gene is TRBV25-1, the J gene TRBJ1-5; TRBD1 matches at 8 bases. Trimming cost V 9 bases and J 5 bases; bases outside gene matches: 9. Per germline, CDR1 MGHDK and CDR2 SYGVNS. This CDR3 spans 14 amino acids. CDR3 nucleotides: TGTGCCAGGACCTCATCCAGGGGGCATCAGCCCCAGCATTTT. Amino acids: CARTSSRGHQPQHF.

The genes are TRBV10-3 and TRBJ1-3, with 7 bases lining up with TRBD1. Germline-derived CDR1 and CDR2 are ENHRY and SYGVKD. Trimming removed 3 bases from V and 3 bases from J; junction bases left unmatched: 8. The CDR3 length is 16 residues. CDR3 in amino acids: CAISDRGRFNGNTIYF. The CDR3 DNA reads as TGTGCCATCAGTGACAGGGGGAGGTTTAATGGAAACACCATATATTTT.

This rearrangement joins TRBV30 to TRBJ2-5, with D uncertain. The CDR3 runs 12 residues. The germline gives CDR1 GTSNPN, CDR2 SVGIG (reference sequence). V lost 5 bases to trimming and J lost 4 bases, with 11 bases between them. CDR3 protein: CAWGGRLETQYF. As DNA, the CDR3 is TGTGCCTGGGGCGGAAGGCTAGAGACCCAGTACTTC.

V gene TRBV4-3 combines with J gene TRBJ1-2; no definite D call. CDR3 length: 15 amino acids. The ends were cut back, 0 bases at V and 3 bases at J, with 11 bases in the middle. Per germline, CDR1 LGHNA and CDR2 YSLEER. The CDR3 nucleotides are TGCGCCAGCAGCCAAGAAGACCGATATTACTATGGCTACACCTTC. Amino acid sequence: CASSQEDRYYYGYTF.

The J gene is TRBJ2-1, the V gene TRBV7-2; D call uncertain. V was trimmed by 1 base and J by 6 bases, leaving 10 bases between them. The length of the CDR3 is 14 residues. Germline CDR1 and CDR2: SGHTA and FQGNSA. The CDR3, as DNA: TGTGCCAGCAGCTTAGGGGTTAGAGCCAATGAGCAGTTCTTC. It yields the protein CASSLGVRANEQFF.

The chain employs TRBV4-3 and TRBJ1-4, with D unclear. Germline values: CDR1 LGHNA, CDR2 YSLEER. The CDR3 runs 13 residues. The germline V and J ends were trimmed by 4 bases and 6 bases, with 9 bases remaining between them. The CDR3 sequence: CASSLNRYEKLFF. The CDR3 nucleotides are TGCGCCAGCAGCCTAAACCGGTATGAAAAACTGTTTTTT.

J is TRBJ1-1 and V is TRBV19; 7 nucleotides match TRBD1. The CDR3 runs to 16 residues. Losses at the gene ends were 9 bases for V and 0 bases for J; bases not matched to a gene: 13. CDR1 and CDR2 from the germline V gene are LNHDA and SQIVND (reference sequence). The CDR3 DNA follows: TGTGCCAGGGTAGTCCCGGGACAGTATTTGAACACTGAAGCTTTCTTT. Protein product: CARVVPGQYLNTEAFF.

The chain has TRBV5-5 and TRBJ1-2; 9 nucleotides agree with TRBD1. The trim removed 6 bases at V and 4 bases at J, leaving 7 bases unmatched. The CDR3 has 14 amino acids. Germline V CDR1 and CDR2: SGHKS, YYEKEE (reference sequence). Here the CDR3 reads CASTLEGQGYGYTF. In DNA, the CDR3 is TGTGCCAGCACTCTAGAGGGACAGGGCTATGGCTACACCTTC.

The gene calls are TRBV18 and TRBJ2-3; tentative D call: TRBD1 (5 bases). The V gene lost 5 bases and the J gene lost 2 bases, with 14 bases spanning the gap. The CDR3 consists of 15 residues. The germline V gene encodes CDR1 KGHSH and CDR2 LQKENI. The CDR3 sequence: CASSSRTIPTDTQYF. CDR3 coding DNA: TGTGCCAGCTCATCAAGGACAATCCCCACAGATACGCAGTATTTT.

The V and J genes are TRBV28 and TRBJ1-1, with D perhaps TRBD1 (6 bases). Germline V CDR1 and CDR2: MDHEN, SYDVKM. V was cut by 6 bases and J by 1 base, with 9 bases left in between. The CDR3 totals 13 residues. CDR3 in DNA: TGTGCCAGCAGCCCGGGACAGAACACTGAAGCTTTCTTT. Its translation: CASSPGQNTEAFF.

There are a few counts of this clone. J is TRBJ2-1 and V is TRBV6-6; 8 bases agree with TRBD2. Germline-derived CDR1 and CDR2 are MNHNY and SVGAGI (reference sequence). This CDR3 has 16 amino acids. V lost 5 bases and J lost 1; bases outside the gene matches: 7. CDR3 sequence (DNA): TGTGCCAGCAGTCCTCGCACTAGCGGATCCTACAATGAGCAGTTCTTC. Its protein is CASSPRTSGSYNEQFF.

This chain joins TRBV9 and TRBJ2-5; weak D call: TRBD1 (6 bases). The CDR3 contains 14 residues. Trimming took off 3 bases at V and 4 bases at J, with 13 bases between the two ends. Looked up from germline, CDR1 is SGDLS and CDR2 is YYNGEE. The CDR3, as DNA: TGTGCCAGCAGCGGGGGCAGGGGAATAGAGACCCAGTACTTC. Its protein is CASSGGRGIETQYF.

This clone was seen once. As DNA, the CDR3 is TGCGCCAGCAGCCCCGGGCCACGGAACGGCTACACCTTC. Translation: CASSPGPRNGYTF. This chain uses TRBV5-1 with TRBJ1-2; no clear D. With 4 bases removed from V and 8 bases from J, the gap between germline ends came to 15 bases. CDR1 and CDR2 (germline): SGHRS, YFSETQ. The CDR3 spans 13 residues.

Here the CDR3 DNA reads TGTGCCAGCAGTTTATCCAGGGGGCTGGCTAATGAAAAACTGTTTTTT. Its protein is CASSLSRGLANEKLFF. V and J are TRBV27 and TRBJ1-4; 8 bases match TRBD1. Losses at the gene ends were 0 bases for V and 3 bases for J; bases not matched to a gene: 3. CDR3 length: 16 residues. Germline V lookup: CDR1 MNHEY, CDR2 SMNVEV (reference sequence).

CDR3 nucleotides: TGTGCCAGCAGAGAGGGGGTTGAGTATAGGAATGAGCAGTTCTTC. Its protein is CASREGVEYRNEQFF. The chain has TRBV7-3 and TRBJ2-1, with D possibly being TRBD1 (6 bases). The CDR3 has 15 amino acids. CDR1 is SGHTA and CDR2 is FQGTGA in the germline V gene. V was shortened by 6 bases and J by 7 bases, with 19 bases between the two germline ends. The entire variable domain, with the rest obtained from reference TRBV7-3 and TRBJ2-1, is as follows: GAGVSQTPSNKVTEKGKYVELRCDPISGHTALYWYRQSLGQGPEFLIYFQGTGAADDSGLPNDRFFAVRPEGSVSTLKIQRTERGDSAVYLCASREGVEYRNEQFFGPGTRLTVL.

This clone has only one observation. V is TRBV20-1 and J is TRBJ1-2; D gene uncertain. There are 10 residues in the CDR3. V was trimmed by 3 bases and J by 8 bases, leaving 7 bases between them. Per the germline V gene, CDR1 is DFQATT and CDR2 is SNEGSKA (reference sequence). Here the CDR3 DNA reads TGCAGTGCTAGGTCGGACGGCTACACCTTC. Translated, it gives CSARSDGYTF.

This clone has just a few counts. V is TRBV10-1 and J is TRBJ1-4; D is possibly TRBD1 (5 bases). This CDR3 is 11 amino acids long. Trimming removed 11 bases from V and 6 bases from J, with 10 bases in between. The germline V gene encodes CDR1 WNHNN and CDR2 SYGVQD (reference sequence). As DNA, the CDR3 is TGCGCCTCAGGGATGGATGAAAAACTGTTTTTT. This gives the protein CASGMDEKLFF.

CDR3 DNA: TGTGCCAGCAGCTTGGGTCAGAGCAATCAGCCCCAGCATTTT. As protein: CASSLGQSNQPQHF. The rearrangement links TRBV5-6 to TRBJ1-5; no firm D call. Between the trimmed V and J ends, which lost 0 bases and 1 base, there was a span of 5 bases. CDR3 size: 14 residues. CDR1 and CDR2 (germline): SGHDT, YYEEEE.

This rearrangement joins TRBV28 to TRBJ1-2; tentative D call: TRBD1 (6 bases). The CDR3 spans 17 residues. Germline CDR1 and CDR2: MDHEN and SYDVKM. Trimming removed 4 bases at V and 0 bases at J, with 18 bases between. The CDR3 coding sequence is TGTGCCAGCAGTTCCGGGACATCCTTGTTAGCTAACTATGGCTACACCTTC. It specifies CASSSGTSLLANYGYTF.

This chain uses TRBV11-3 with TRBJ2-2; 7 positions agree with TRBD1. CDR1 and CDR2 (germline): SGHNT, YENEEA. V was clipped by 5 bases and J by 3 bases; unmatched bases: 3. The CDR3 contains 14 residues. CDR3 nucleotides: TGTGCCAGCAGCCCGGGGACAGACACCGGGGAGCTGTTTTTT. It translates to CASSPGTDTGELFF.

This clone was recorded only once. The chain couples TRBV10-3 to TRBJ1-3, with D uncertain. Trimming removed 4 bases from V and 0 bases from J, with 10 bases in between. CDR3 length: 15 residues. Germline V gene data show CDR1 as ENHRY and CDR2 as SYGVKD. The DNA for the CDR3 is TGTGCCATCAGTGCTGGTGCTCCCTCTGGAAACACCATATATTTT. Translated, it gives CAISAGAPSGNTIYF.

This chain joins TRBV11-3 and TRBJ1-5, with 8 bases matching TRBD1. Germline V gene sequence: CDR1 SGHNT, CDR2 YENEEA. CDR3 size: 20 residues. V shed 0 bases, J shed 6 bases, and the junction held 19 bases outside the gene matches. The CDR3 sequence is CASSLECRKLQGDYSQPQHF. Here the CDR3 DNA reads TGTGCCAGCAGCTTAGAATGCAGGAAACTACAGGGGGATTATAGTCAGCCCCAGCATTTT.

This chain connects TRBV30 to TRBJ1-2; perhaps TRBD1 as D (5 bases). CDR3 size: 13 residues. From germline, CDR1 is GTSNPN and CDR2 SVGIG (reference sequence). Trimming took 0 bases from V and 6 from J, leaving 11 bases between them. The DNA for the CDR3 is TGTGCCTGGAGTGTAAAGGGGATGGATGGCTACACCTTC. Its translation is CAWSVKGMDGYTF.

This clone was seen once. The chain links TRBV5-8 to TRBJ1-3; no definite D call. Trimming took off 2 bases at V and 8 bases at J, with 8 bases between the two ends. The CDR3 has 12 residues. Germline V CDR1 and CDR2: SGHTS, YDEGEE. CDR3 coding DNA: TGTGCCAGCAGCTTCCCCCCATACACCATATATTTT. Translation: CASSFPPYTIYF.

V usage is TRBV10-3 and J usage is TRBJ2-3, with 7 bases matching TRBD2. This CDR3 has 14 residues. The germline CDR1 and CDR2 sequences are ENHRY and SYGVKD. V lost 7 bases and J lost 4; bases outside the gene matches: 8. The CDR3 sequence: CAIMMSRESDTQYF. CDR3 nucleotides: TGTGCCATCATGATGTCGCGGGAGTCAGATACGCAGTATTTT.

The CDR3, as DNA: TGCAGCGTTGAGAATGGGGTGAACCCCCATGAGCAGTTCTTC. It translates to CSVENGVNPHEQFF. This chain joins TRBV29-1 and TRBJ2-1; D is ambiguous. Germline V CDR1 and CDR2: SQVTM, ANQGSEA. CDR3 size: 14 residues. Trimming removed 3 bases at V and 8 bases at J, with 17 bases between.

In the case of this clone: This same CDR3 is encoded by further DNA sequences in the sample. This chain uses TRBV4-1 with TRBJ1-4; 8 bases are shared with TRBD1. This CDR3 has 18 amino acids. Germline V gene lookup returns CDR1 MGHRA and CDR2 YSYEKL. Trimming at V came to 0 bases and at J to 3 bases, leaving 9 bases not matched to a gene. The CDR3 DNA reads TGCGCCAGCAGCCAAGAAAAGTCGGACAGGGTTTCTAATGAAAAACTGTTTTTT. Translated: CASSQEKSDRVSNEKLFF.